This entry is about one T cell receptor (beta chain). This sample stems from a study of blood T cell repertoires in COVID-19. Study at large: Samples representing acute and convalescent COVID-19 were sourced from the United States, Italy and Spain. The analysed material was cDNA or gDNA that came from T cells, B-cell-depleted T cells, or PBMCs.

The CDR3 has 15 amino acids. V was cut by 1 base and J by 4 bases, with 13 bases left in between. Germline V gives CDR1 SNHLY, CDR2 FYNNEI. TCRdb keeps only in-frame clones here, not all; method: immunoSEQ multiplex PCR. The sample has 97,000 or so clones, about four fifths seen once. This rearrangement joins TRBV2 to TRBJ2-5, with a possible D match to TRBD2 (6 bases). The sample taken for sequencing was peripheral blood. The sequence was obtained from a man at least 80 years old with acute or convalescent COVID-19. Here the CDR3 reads CASSEEEGVSETQYF. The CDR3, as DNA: TGTGCCAGCAGTGAAGAGGAGGGAGTCTCAGAGACCCAGTACTTC.